The 3 T cell receptor beta chains in this list originate from one sample, sequenced in a study of T-cell memory formation after mild COVID-19. TCRdb re-called the 5' RACE reads with MiXCR, one entry per CDR3 protein. The table lists about 50,000 distinct CDR3 sequences, under 7.5% of them singletons, with 1.4% in the top ten. Sample: PBMCs or a T cell subset sorted from them (not recorded which). These receptors all come from a man between 18 and 35 years old who had mild COVID-19 (a few samples of this study predate the infection). Cell type and time point are not known.

The V call is TRBV6-2 or TRBV6-3, the J call TRBJ2-3; unclear D gene. This CDR3 comprises 17 residues. Deletions cut 4 bases from V and 2 bases from J, with 19 bases between. Looked up from germline, CDR1 is MNHEY and CDR2 is SVGEGT. This chain's CDR3 is CASSFDTYQDYTDTQYF. The CDR3 DNA sequence: TGTGCCAGCAGTTTCGATACATACCAGGATTACACAGATACGCAGTATTTT.

This clonotype was seen many times. The chain couples TRBV10-3 to TRBJ2-1; tentatively, D is TRBD1 or TRBD2 (7 bases each). Germline CDR1 and CDR2: ENHRY and SYGVKD. Deletions cut 3 bases from V and 3 bases from J, with 21 bases between. The CDR3 covers 18 residues. CDR3 protein: CAISDRITGDYHYNEQFF. The CDR3 DNA reads TGTGCCATCAGTGACCGTATTACAGGGGACTATCACTACAATGAGCAGTTCTTC.

This clonotype was recorded many times. J is TRBJ2-3 and V is TRBV5-1; D possibly corresponds to TRBD2 (7 bases). V lost 7 bases and J lost 0, with 18 bases in between. Per the germline V gene, CDR1 is SGHRS and CDR2 is YFSETQ. This CDR3 contains 16 residues. CDR3 protein: CASAAGAMRSTDTQYF. CDR3 in DNA: TGCGCCAGCGCTGCGGGGGCCATGCGAAGCACAGATACGCAGTATTTT. Full variable domain (rest looked up from reference TRBV5-1 and TRBJ2-3): KAGVTQTPRYLIKTRGQQVTLSCSPISGHRSVSWYQQTPGQGLQFLFEYFSETQRNKGNFPGRFSGRQFSNSRSEMNVSTLELGDSALYLCASAAGAMRSTDTQYFGPGTRLTVL.